What follows is one T cell receptor beta chain and its context. The sample comes from a study of cytomegalovirus exposure and HLA in healthy donors. The PCR had 60 Vbeta and 13 Jbeta primers. Assay: immunoSEQ multiplex PCR; the TCRdb copy retains only in-frame clones and omits some. This sample has tens of thousands of clones, with over 70% found just once. The receptor comes from a male donor in good health and CMV-seropositive. Sequencing was carried out using PBMCs.

The CDR3 DNA is TGTGCCAGTAGTATAGATCGAGGAGGTAAAAACATTCAGTACTTC. Amino acid sequence: CASSIDRGGKNIQYF. V and J are TRBV19 and TRBJ2-4; weak D call: TRBD2 (5 bases). There are 15 residues in the CDR3. Germline CDR1 LNHDA, CDR2 SQIVND (reference sequence). V lost 0 bases, J lost 4 bases, and 10 bases lay in between.